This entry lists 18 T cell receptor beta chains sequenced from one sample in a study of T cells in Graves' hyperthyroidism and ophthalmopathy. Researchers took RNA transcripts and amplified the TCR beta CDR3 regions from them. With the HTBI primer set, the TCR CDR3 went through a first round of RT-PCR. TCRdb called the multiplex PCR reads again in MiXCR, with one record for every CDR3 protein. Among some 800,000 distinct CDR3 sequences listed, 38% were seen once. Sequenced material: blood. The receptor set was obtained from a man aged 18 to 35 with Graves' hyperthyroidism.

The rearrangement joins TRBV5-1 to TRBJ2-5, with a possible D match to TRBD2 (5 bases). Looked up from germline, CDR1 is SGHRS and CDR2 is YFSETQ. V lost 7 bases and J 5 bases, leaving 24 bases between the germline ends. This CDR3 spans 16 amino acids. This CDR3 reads CASAERASRAWETQYF. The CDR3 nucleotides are TGCGCCAGCGCAGAAAGAGCTTCGAGGGCATGGGAGACCCAGTACTTC.

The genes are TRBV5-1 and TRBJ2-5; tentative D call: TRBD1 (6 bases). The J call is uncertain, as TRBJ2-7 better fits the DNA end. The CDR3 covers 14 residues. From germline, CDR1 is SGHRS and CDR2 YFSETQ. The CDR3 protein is CASRSGTPGDEQYF. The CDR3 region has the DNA TGCGCCAGCAGATCAGGGACACCTGGGGACGAGCAGTACTTC.

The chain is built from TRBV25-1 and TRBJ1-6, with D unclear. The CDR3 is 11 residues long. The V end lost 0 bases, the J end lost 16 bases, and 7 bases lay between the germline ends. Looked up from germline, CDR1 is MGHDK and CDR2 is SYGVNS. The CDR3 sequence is CASSEYKPLHF. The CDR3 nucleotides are TGTGCCAGCAGTGAATATAAGCCACTCCACTTT.

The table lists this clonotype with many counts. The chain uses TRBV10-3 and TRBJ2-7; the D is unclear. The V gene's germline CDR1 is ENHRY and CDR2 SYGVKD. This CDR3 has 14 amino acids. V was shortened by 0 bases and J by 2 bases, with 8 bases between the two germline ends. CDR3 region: CAISESALTYEQYF. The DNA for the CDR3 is TGTGCCATCAGTGAGTCGGCGCTGACCTACGAGCAGTACTTC.

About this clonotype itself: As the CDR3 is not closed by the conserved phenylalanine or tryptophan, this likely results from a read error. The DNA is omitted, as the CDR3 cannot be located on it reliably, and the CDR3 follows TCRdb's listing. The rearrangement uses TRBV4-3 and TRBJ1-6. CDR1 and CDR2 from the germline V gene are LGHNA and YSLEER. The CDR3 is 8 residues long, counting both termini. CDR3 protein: CAISQGVS.

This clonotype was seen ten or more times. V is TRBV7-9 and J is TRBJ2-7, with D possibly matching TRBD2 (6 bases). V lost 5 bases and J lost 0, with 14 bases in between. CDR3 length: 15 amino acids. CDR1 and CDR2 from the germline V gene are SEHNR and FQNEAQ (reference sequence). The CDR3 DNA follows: TGTGCCAGCAGCCCTAACACCGGGAGCTCCTACGAGCAGTACTTC. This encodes CASSPNTGSSYEQYF.

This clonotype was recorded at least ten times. In DNA, the CDR3 is TGTGCCAGCAGCTCTCAAGCCAATTATGAAGCTTTCTTT. Amino acid sequence: CASSSQANYEAFF. V usage is TRBV7-8 and J usage is TRBJ1-1, with no clear D. Germline loops: CDR1 SGHVS, CDR2 FQNEAQ. Trimming pared 4 bases from V and 7 bases from J, leaving 13 bases between. This CDR3 has 13 amino acids.

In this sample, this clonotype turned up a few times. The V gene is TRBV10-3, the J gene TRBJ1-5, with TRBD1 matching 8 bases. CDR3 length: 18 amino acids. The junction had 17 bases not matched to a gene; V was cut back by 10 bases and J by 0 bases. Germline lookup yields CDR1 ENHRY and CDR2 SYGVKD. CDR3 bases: TGTGCCAGCAGACTTGGACAGGGAGGTGCGGGTAGCAATCAGCCCCAGCATTTT. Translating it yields CASRLGQGGAGSNQPQHF.

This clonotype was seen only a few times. Here the CDR3 reads CASSQSQLTSGANVLTF. As DNA, the CDR3 is TGTGCCAGCAGCCAATCACAGCTGACCTCTGGGGCCAACGTCCTGACTTTC. This sequence joins TRBV7-3 and TRBJ2-6, with D uncertain. V lost 5 bases, J lost 0 bases, and 14 bases lay in between. The CDR3 contains 17 residues. Germline V gene sequence: CDR1 SGHTA, CDR2 FQGTGA. Drawing the rest from reference TRBV7-3 and TRBJ2-6, the complete variable domain is GAGVSQTPSNKVTEKGKYVELRCDPISGHTALYWYRQSLGQGPEFLIYFQGTGAADDSGLPNDRFFAVRPEGSVSTLKIQRTERGDSAVYLCASSQSQLTSGANVLTFGAGSRLTVL.

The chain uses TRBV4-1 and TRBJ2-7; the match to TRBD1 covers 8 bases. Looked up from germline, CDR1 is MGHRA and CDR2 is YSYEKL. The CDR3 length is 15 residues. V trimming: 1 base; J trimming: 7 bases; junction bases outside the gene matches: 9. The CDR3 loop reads CASSQAGDRIDEQYF. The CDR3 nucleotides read TGCGCCAGCAGCCAAGCTGGGGACAGGATAGATGAGCAGTACTTC.

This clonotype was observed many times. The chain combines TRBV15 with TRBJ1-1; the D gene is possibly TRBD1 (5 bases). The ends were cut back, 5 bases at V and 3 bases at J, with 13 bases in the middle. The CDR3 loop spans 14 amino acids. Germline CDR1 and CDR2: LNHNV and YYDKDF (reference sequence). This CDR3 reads CATSLPQGYTEAFF. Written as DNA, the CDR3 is TGTGCCACCAGCCTACCCCAGGGTTACACTGAAGCTTTCTTT.

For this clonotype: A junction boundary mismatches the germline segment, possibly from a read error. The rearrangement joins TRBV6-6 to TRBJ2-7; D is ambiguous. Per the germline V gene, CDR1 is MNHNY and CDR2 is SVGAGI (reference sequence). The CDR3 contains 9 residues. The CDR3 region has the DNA TGTGCCAGCAGTTACAGGGCGGACTTC. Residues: CASSYRADF.

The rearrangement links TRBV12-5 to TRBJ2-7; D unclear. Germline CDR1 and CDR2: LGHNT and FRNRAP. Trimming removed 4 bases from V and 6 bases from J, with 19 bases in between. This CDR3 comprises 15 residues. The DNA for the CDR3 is TGTGCTAGTGGTTCAACCCCAGGAACGCACGGCGAGCAGTACTTC. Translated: CASGSTPGTHGEQYF.

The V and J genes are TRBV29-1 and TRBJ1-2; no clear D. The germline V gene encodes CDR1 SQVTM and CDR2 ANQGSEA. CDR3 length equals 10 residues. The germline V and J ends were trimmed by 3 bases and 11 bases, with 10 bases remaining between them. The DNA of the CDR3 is TGCAGCGTTGACAGAGGTGAATACACCTTC. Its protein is CSVDRGEYTF.

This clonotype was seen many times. CDR3 amino acids: CAIRTGQGKDTGELFF. The CDR3 DNA is TGTGCCATCAGAACCGGACAGGGGAAGGACACCGGGGAGCTGTTTTTT. The V gene is TRBV10-3, the J gene TRBJ2-2; 9 nucleotides line up with TRBD1. V lost 6 bases and J lost 3; bases outside the gene matches: 8. The CDR3 loop spans 16 amino acids. Germline V gene lookup returns CDR1 ENHRY and CDR2 SYGVKD.

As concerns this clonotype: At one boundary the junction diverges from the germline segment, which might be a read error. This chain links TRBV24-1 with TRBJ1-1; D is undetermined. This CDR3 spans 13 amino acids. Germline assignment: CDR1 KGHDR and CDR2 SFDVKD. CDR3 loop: CATSDSVNAEAFF. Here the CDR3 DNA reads TGCGCCACCAGTGACTCGGTGAACGCTGAAGCTTTCTTT.

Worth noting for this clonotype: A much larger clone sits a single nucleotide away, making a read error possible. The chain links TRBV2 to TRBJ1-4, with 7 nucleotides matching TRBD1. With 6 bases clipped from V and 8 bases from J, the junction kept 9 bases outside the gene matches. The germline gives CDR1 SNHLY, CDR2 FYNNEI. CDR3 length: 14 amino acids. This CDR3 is CASSIQGLEEKLFF. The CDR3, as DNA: TGTGCCAGCAGCATACAGGGGTTAGAAGAAAAACTGTTTTTT.

The CDR3 sequence is CASSYLPGRGSYEQYF. For the CDR3, the DNA is TGTGCCAGCAGTTACCTCCCCGGGCGGGGCTCCTACGAGCAGTACTTC. The genes are TRBV6-5 and TRBJ2-7; D possibly corresponds to TRBD2 (6 bases). Germline-derived CDR1 and CDR2 are MNHEY and SVGAGI. Trimming cost V 2 bases and J 0 bases, with 14 bases left between them. This CDR3 has 16 residues.